Below are 6 T cell receptor beta chains sequenced from a single sample in a study of graft-versus-host responses after intestinal transplantation. The method was immunoSEQ multiplex PCR; TCRdb's version includes in-frame clones alone and lacks a portion of them. Counted here are roughly 110,000 clones, approximately 88% occurring once; the ten biggest clones make up around 0.76%. Antigens of these TCRs are unknown. The sample was unstimulated CD4+ T cells sorted from spleen or lymph node cells, taken before transplant. Receptors originate from a human donor who was the organ donor for an intestinal transplant.

The CDR3 is CASSYSRGSGELFF. The CDR3, as DNA: TGTGCCAGCAGTTACTCGAGGGGGTCAGGGGAGCTGTTTTTT. The chain has TRBV6-6 and TRBJ2-2, with D possibly TRBD1 on 6 matching bases. Trimming took 0 bases from V and 8 from J, leaving 10 bases between them. Germline V gene sequence: CDR1 MNHNY, CDR2 SVGAGI (reference sequence). The CDR3 contains 14 residues.

In the case of this clone: The junction does not match germline at one end; this may be a read error. This chain uses TRBV6-6 with TRBJ2-3, with unresolved D. Germline V gene lookup returns CDR1 MNHNY and CDR2 SVGAGI (reference sequence). The CDR3 extends over 13 amino acids. The CDR3, as DNA: TGTGCCAGCAGTGACTCAATTGCAGATACGCAGTATTTT. It encodes CASSDSIADTQYF.

Regarding this clone: At the DNA level, this CDR3 is encoded by other sequences in the same sample as well. V is TRBV7-3 and J is TRBJ1-1; D unresolved. Trimming cost V 0 bases and J 1 base, with 3 bases left between them. The germline CDR1 and CDR2 sequences are SGHTA and FQGTGA. The CDR3 totals 13 residues. Here the CDR3 DNA reads TGTGCCAGCAGCTTAACAGGGAACACTGAAGCTTTCTTT. Translated: CASSLTGNTEAFF. The whole variable domain, remainder taken from reference TRBV7-3 and TRBJ1-1, is GAGVSQTPSNKVTEKGKYVELRCDPISGHTALYWYRQSLGQGPEFLIYFQGTGAADDSGLPNDRFFAVRPEGSVSTLKIQRTERGDSAVYLCASSLTGNTEAFFGQGTRLTVV.

The CDR3 loop is CASSSQISYEQYF. CDR3 DNA: TGTGCCAGCAGCTCGCAGATCTCCTACGAGCAGTACTTC. V is TRBV11-2 and J is TRBJ2-7; no clear D. CDR3 length equals 13 residues. CDR1 is SGHAT, CDR2 FQNNGV, per germline. Deletions cut 4 bases from V and 0 bases from J, with 7 bases between.

This rearrangement joins TRBV18 to TRBJ2-4; D is possibly TRBD1 or TRBD2 (5 bases each). Per germline, CDR1 KGHSH and CDR2 LQKENI. CDR3 length: 19 amino acids. Trimming took off 2 bases at V and 1 base at J, with 21 bases between the two ends. The DNA for the CDR3 is TGTGCCAGCTCACCAATGGGTTTCCCCTCCGGGGCGGCCAAAAACATTCAGTACTTC. It translates to CASSPMGFPSGAAKNIQYF.

This clone was counted a single time. V usage is TRBV4-1 and J usage is TRBJ2-7; D might be TRBD1 or TRBD2, each matching 5 bases. The germline V gene has CDR1 MGHRA and CDR2 YSYEKL. V was cut by 4 bases and J by 2 bases, with 12 bases left in between. CDR3 size: 14 residues. CDR3 coding DNA: TGCGCCAGCAGCCCTCAGTCGGGGCCCTACGAGCAGTACTTC. Translating gives CASSPQSGPYEQYF.